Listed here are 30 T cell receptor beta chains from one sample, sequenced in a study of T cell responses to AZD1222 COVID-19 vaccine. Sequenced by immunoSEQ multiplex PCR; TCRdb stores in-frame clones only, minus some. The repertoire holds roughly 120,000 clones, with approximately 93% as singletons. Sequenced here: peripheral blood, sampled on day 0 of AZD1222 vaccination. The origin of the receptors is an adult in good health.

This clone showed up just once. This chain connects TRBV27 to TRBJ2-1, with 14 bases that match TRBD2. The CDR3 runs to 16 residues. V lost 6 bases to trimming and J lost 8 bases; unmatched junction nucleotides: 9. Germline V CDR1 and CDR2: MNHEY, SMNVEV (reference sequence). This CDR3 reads CASRKGGLAGEDEQFF. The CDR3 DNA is TGTGCCAGCAGAAAGGGGGGACTAGCGGGAGAGGATGAGCAGTTCTTC.

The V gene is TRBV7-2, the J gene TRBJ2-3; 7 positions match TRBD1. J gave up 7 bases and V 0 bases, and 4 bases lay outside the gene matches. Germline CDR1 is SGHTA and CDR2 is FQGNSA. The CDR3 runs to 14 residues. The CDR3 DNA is TGTGCCAGCAGCTTAGCCCCACAGGGGAATACGCAGTATTTT. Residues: CASSLAPQGNTQYF.

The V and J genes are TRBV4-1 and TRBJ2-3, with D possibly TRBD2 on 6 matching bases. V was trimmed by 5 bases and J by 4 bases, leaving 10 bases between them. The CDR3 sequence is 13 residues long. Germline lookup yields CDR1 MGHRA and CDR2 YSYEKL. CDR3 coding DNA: TGCGCCAGCAGCTTCGGGAGCCCAGATACGCAGTATTTT. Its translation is CASSFGSPDTQYF.

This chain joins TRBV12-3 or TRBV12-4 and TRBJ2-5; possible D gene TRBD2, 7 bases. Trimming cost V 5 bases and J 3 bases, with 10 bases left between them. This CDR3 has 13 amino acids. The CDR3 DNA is TGTGCCAGCAGTAAAGGGGGGGAAGAGACCCAGTACTTC. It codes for CASSKGGEETQYF.

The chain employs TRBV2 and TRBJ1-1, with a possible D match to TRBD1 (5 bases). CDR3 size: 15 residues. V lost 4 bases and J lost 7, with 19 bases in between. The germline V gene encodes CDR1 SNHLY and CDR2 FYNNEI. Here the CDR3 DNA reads TGTGCCAGCAGTGGGTGGTCCCCCGGGGCCTTTGAAGCTTTCTTT. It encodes CASSGWSPGAFEAFF.

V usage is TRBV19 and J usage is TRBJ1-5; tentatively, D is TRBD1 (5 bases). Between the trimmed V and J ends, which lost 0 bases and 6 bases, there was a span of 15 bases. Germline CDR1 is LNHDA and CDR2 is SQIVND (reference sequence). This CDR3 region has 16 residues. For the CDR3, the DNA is TGTGCCAGTAGTATAGATTTGCCGGGGGTTGGTCAGCCCCAGCATTTT. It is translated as CASSIDLPGVGQPQHF.

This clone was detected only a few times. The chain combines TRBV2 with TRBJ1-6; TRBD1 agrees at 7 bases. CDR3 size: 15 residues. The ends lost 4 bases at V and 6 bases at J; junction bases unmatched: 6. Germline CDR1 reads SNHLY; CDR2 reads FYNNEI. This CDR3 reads CASSATTGVNSPLHF. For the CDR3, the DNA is TGTGCCAGCAGTGCCACTACAGGGGTTAATTCACCCCTCCACTTT.

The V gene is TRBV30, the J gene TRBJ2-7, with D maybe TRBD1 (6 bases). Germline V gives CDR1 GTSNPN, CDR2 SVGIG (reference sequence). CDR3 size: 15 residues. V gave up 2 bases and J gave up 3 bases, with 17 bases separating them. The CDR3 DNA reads TGTGCCTGGAGTCTGATGGACAGCCCCTACTACGAGCAGTACTTC. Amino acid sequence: CAWSLMDSPYYEQYF.

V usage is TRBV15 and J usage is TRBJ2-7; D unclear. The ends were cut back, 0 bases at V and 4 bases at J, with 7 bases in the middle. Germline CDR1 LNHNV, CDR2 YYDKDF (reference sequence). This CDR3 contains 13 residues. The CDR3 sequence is CATSRDRRYEQYF. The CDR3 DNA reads TGTGCCACCAGCAGAGATCGGCGATACGAGCAGTACTTC.

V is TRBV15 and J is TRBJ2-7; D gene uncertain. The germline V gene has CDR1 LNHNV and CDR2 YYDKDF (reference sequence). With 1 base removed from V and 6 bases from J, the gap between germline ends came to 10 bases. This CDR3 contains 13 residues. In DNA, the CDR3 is TGTGCCACCAGCAGAGTTGCCGGTGGCGAGCAGTACTTC. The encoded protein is CATSRVAGGEQYF.

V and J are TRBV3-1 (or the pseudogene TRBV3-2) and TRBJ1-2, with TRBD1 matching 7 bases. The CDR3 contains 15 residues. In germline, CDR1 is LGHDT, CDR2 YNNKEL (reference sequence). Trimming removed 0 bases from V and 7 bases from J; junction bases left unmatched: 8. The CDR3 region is CASSQELGRGTGYTF. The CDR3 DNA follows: TGTGCCAGCAGCCAAGAACTGGGCAGGGGGACTGGCTACACCTTC.

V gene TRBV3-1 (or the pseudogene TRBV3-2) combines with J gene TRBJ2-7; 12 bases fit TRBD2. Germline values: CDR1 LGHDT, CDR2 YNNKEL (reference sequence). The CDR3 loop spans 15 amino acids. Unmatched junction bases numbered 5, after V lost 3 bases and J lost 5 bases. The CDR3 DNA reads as TGTGCCAGCAGCCAGACTAGCGGGAGTCCCCACGAGCAGTACTTC. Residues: CASSQTSGSPHEQYF.

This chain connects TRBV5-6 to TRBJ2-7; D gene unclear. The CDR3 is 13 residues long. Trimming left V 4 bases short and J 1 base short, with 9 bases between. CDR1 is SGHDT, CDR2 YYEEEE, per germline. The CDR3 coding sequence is TGTGCCAGCAGCCTTTCATCGTCCTACGAGCAGTACTTC. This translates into CASSLSSSYEQYF.

The CDR3 is CASRGGHLSYNSPLHF. The DNA for the CDR3 is TGTGCCAGCAGGGGGGGACACCTCTCCTATAATTCACCCCTCCACTTT. This chain links TRBV28 with TRBJ1-6; possible D gene TRBD1, 6 bases. Trimming removed 6 bases from V and 0 bases from J, with 12 bases in between. The CDR3 loop spans 16 amino acids. Germline V CDR1 and CDR2: MDHEN, SYDVKM.

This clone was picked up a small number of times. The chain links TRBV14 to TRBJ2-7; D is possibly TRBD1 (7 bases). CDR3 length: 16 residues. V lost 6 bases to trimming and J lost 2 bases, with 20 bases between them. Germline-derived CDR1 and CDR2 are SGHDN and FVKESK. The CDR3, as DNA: TGTGCCAGCAGGCCTGGGGGGACAGCTATTCCCTACGAGCAGTACTTC. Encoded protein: CASRPGGTAIPYEQYF. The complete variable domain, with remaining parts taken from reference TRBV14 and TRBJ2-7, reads EAGVTQFPSHSVIEKGQTVTLRCDPISGHDNLYWYRRVMGKEIKFLLHFVKESKQDESGMPNNRFLAERTGGTYSTLKVQPAELEDSGVYFCASRPGGTAIPYEQYFGPGTRLTVT.

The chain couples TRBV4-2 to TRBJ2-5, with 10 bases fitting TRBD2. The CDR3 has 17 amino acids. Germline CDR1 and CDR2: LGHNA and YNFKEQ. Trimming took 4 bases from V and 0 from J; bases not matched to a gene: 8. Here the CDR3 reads CASSRGTSDSYQETQYF. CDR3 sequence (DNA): TGTGCCAGCAGCCGAGGGACTAGCGACTCGTACCAAGAGACCCAGTACTTC.

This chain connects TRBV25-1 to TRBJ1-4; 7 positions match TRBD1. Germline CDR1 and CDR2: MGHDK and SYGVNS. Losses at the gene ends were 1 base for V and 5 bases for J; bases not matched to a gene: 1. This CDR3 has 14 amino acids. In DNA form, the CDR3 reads TGTGCCAGCAGTGAATGGGACAGAAATGAAAAACTGTTTTTT. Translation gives CASSEWDRNEKLFF.

The CDR3 is CASLDKMNTEAFF. CDR3 in DNA: TGTGCCAGTCTGGACAAAATGAACACTGAAGCTTTCTTT. The V gene is TRBV19, the J gene TRBJ1-1; maybe TRBD1 (5 bases). Trimming stripped 8 bases from V and 0 bases from J, with 10 bases between. Germline V CDR1 and CDR2: LNHDA, SQIVND (reference sequence). CDR3 length: 13 amino acids.

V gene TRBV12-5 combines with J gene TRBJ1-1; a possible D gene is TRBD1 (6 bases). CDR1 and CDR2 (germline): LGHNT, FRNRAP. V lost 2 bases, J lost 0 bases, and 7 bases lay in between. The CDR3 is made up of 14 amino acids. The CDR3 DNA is TGTGCTAGTGGTTTGACAGGGTTGAACACTGAAGCTTTCTTT. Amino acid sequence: CASGLTGLNTEAFF.

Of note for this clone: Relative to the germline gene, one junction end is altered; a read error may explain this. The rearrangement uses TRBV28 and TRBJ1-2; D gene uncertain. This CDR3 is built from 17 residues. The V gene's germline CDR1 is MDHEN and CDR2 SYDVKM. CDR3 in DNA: TGTGCCACCAGTACTGGGCCGGTCCAATATTCAGTCTATGGCTACACCTTC. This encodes CATSTGPVQYSVYGYTF.

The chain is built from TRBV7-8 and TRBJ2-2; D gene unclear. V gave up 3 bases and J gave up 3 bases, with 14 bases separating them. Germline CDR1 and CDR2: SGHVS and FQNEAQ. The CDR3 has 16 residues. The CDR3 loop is CASSLNVLVDTGELFF. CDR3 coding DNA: TGTGCCAGCAGCTTGAATGTGCTGGTGGACACCGGGGAGCTGTTTTTT.

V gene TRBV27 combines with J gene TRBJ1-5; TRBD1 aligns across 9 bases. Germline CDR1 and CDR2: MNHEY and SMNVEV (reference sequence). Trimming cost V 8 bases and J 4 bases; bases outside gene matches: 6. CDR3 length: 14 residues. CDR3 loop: CASGGTGRNQPQHF. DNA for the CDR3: TGTGCCAGCGGAGGGACAGGGAGAAATCAGCCCCAGCATTTT.

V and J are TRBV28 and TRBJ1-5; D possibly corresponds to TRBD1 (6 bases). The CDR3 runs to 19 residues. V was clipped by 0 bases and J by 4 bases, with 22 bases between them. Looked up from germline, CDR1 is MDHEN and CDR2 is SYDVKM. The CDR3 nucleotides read TGTGCCAGCAGTTTATGGGCTATAGGGGGGGGGATGAGAAATCAGCCCCAGCATTTT. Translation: CASSLWAIGGGMRNQPQHF. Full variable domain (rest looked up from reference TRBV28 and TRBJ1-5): DVKVTQSSRYLVKRTGEKVFLECVQDMDHENMFWYRQDPGLGLRLIYFSYDVKMKEKGDIPEGYSVSREKKERFSLILESASTNQTSMYLCASSLWAIGGGMRNQPQHFGDGTRLSIL.

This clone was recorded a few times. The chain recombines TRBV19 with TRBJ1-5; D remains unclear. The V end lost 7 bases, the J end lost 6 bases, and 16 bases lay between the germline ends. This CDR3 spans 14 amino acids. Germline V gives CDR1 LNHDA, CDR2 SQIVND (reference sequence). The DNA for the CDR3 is TGTGCCAGTAACACATTAGGAATCTCTCAGCCCCAGCATTTT. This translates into CASNTLGISQPQHF.

CDR3 bases: TGCAGCGCCGACGCCCGGACTCAAGGCCGGGAGACCCAGTACTTC. Translating it yields CSADARTQGRETQYF. This chain connects TRBV29-1 to TRBJ2-5; possibly TRBD2 for D (5 bases). CDR1 SQVTM and CDR2 ANQGSEA come from the germline V gene. V was trimmed by 7 bases and J by 5 bases, leaving 23 bases between them. CDR3 length: 15 amino acids. Together with reference TRBV29-1 and TRBJ2-5, the CDR3 gives the full variable domain: SAVISQKPSRDICQRGTSLTIQCQVDSQVTMMFWYRQQPGQSLTLIATANQGSEATYESGFVIDKFPISRPNLTFSTLTVSNMSPEDSSIYLCSADARTQGRETQYFGPGTRLLVL.

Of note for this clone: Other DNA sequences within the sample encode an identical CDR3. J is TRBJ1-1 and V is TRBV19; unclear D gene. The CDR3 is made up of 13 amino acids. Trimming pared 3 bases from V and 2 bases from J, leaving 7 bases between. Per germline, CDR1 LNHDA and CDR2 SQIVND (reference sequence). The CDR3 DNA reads TGTGCCAGTAGTATCGACGGTAACACTGAAGCTTTCTTT. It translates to CASSIDGNTEAFF.

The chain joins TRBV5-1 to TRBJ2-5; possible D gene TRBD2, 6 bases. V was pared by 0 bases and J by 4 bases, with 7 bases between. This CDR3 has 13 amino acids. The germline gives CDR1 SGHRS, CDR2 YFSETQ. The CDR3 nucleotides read TGCGCCAGCAGCTTGGGGAGGGGAGAGACCCAGTACTTC. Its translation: CASSLGRGETQYF.

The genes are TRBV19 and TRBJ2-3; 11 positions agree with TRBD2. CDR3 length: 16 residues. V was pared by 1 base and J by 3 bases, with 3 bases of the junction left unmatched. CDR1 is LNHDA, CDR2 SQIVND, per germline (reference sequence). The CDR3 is CASSIAVAGGTDTQYF. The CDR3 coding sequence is TGTGCCAGTAGTATAGCCGTAGCGGGAGGGACAGATACGCAGTATTTT.

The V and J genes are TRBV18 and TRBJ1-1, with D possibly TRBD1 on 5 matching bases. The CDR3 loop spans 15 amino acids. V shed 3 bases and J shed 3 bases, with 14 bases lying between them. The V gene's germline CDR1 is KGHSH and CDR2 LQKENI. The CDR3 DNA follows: TGTGCCAGCTCACCGGAAGGACGGGGCTACACTGAAGCTTTCTTT. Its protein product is CASSPEGRGYTEAFF.

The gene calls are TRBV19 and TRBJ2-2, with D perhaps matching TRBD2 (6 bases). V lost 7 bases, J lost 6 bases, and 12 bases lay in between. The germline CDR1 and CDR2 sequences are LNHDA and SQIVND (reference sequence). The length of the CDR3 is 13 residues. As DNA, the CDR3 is TGTGCCAGTACTAGCGTGGGCGCCGGGGAGCTGTTTTTT. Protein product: CASTSVGAGELFF. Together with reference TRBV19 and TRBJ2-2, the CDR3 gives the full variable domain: DGGITQSPKYLFRKEGQNVTLSCEQNLNHDAMYWYRQDPGQGLRLIYYSQIVNDFQKGDIAEGYSVSREKKESFPLTVTSAQKNPTAFYLCASTSVGAGELFFGEGSRLTVL.